The 19 T cell receptor beta chains reported below all come from one sample, sequenced in a study of shared clonotypes between healthy human individuals (dated by TCRdb to about 2020). Libraries were constructed by the immunoSEQ multiplex PCR assay. This is the immuneACCESS table as TCRdb keeps it, with only in-frame sequences that have V and J called. A part of the clones is gone; compared with another copy, unresolved V genes explain less than half, and the rest is unexplained. The sample has approximately 620,000 clones on record, about 96% of them singletons. The ten most abundant clones make up roughly 0.055% of the sample. The specimen sequenced was naive CD4+ T cells sorted from blood. Sample cell subset or site, as interpreted from the label and publication: CD45RA+ positively selected. Source of these receptors: a woman in her 30s in good health.

The chain is built from TRBV19 and TRBJ2-1, with D unclear. The germline CDR1 and CDR2 sequences are LNHDA and SQIVND (reference sequence). CDR3 size: 15 residues. The V gene lost 3 bases and the J gene lost 4 bases, with 13 bases spanning the gap. The DNA for the CDR3 is TGTGCCAGTAGTATTTTCCCCATGGAATACAATGAGCAGTTCTTC. It encodes CASSIFPMEYNEQFF.

With respect to this clone: Other DNA sequences in the sample encode the same CDR3. The V gene is TRBV5-1, the J gene TRBJ2-3; 7 bases line up with TRBD2. With 2 bases clipped from V and 0 bases from J, the junction kept 15 bases outside the gene matches. From germline, CDR1 is SGHRS and CDR2 YFSETQ. This CDR3 contains 19 residues. CDR3 sequence (DNA): TGCGCCAGCAGCTTATGGAAGATTCCGGGGGGACCTAGCACAGATACGCAGTATTTT. This encodes CASSLWKIPGGPSTDTQYF.

The chain recombines TRBV6-1 with TRBJ1-4; 10 nucleotides line up with TRBD1. CDR1 and CDR2 (germline): MNHNS, SASEGT. The length of the CDR3 is 13 residues. The V gene end was trimmed by 5 bases and the J gene end by 13 bases; junction bases not matched to a gene: 7. CDR3 loop: CASSTRQGARLFF. The CDR3 bases are TGTGCCAGCAGTACGCGACAGGGGGCAAGACTGTTTTTT.

V gene TRBV5-1 combines with J gene TRBJ1-4; 9 bases line up with TRBD1. V shed 3 bases, J shed 11 bases, and the junction held 8 bases outside the gene matches. Germline V gene sequence: CDR1 SGHRS, CDR2 YFSETQ. This CDR3 is 14 amino acids long. The CDR3 here is CASSWGQGRRKLFF. As DNA, the CDR3 is TGCGCCAGCAGCTGGGGACAGGGAAGGCGGAAACTGTTTTTT.

The chain couples TRBV27 to TRBJ2-1, with 9 nucleotides matching TRBD2. The CDR3 runs 19 residues. The V gene's germline CDR1 is MNHEY and CDR2 SMNVEV (reference sequence). The V and J ends lost 6 bases and 4 bases, in that order; junction bases with no gene match: 19. CDR3 bases: TGTGCCAGCAGGCCTGCGGGGCTAGCGGGACCCGACCGATACAATGAGCAGTTCTTC. It translates to CASRPAGLAGPDRYNEQFF.

The CDR3 sequence: CASSSINQPQHF. In nucleotides, the CDR3 is TGTGCCAGCAGTTCGATAAATCAGCCCCAGCATTTT. This chain uses TRBV7-6 with TRBJ1-5; D unclear. The ends were cut back, 6 bases at V and 4 bases at J, with 7 bases in the middle. Germline V gene lookup returns CDR1 SGHVS and CDR2 FNYEAQ. This CDR3 has 12 amino acids.

This clone was counted between two and nine times. The J gene is TRBJ1-4, the V gene TRBV5-1, with TRBD1 identical over 8 bases. This CDR3 region has 15 residues. Trimming removed 4 bases from V and 10 bases from J; junction bases left unmatched: 12. Per the germline V gene, CDR1 is SGHRS and CDR2 is YFSETQ. CDR3 residues: CASSHAGQGVRKLFF. The CDR3 DNA is TGCGCCAGCAGCCATGCAGGACAGGGAGTTCGAAAACTGTTTTTT.

The chain joins TRBV6-5 to TRBJ2-5; 9 bases are shared with TRBD2. Germline lookup yields CDR1 MNHEY and CDR2 SVGAGI. The CDR3 has 15 residues. The V gene end was trimmed by 4 bases and the J gene end by 1 base; junction bases not matched to a gene: 4. CDR3 amino acids: CASSSGTSLQETQYF. The CDR3 region has the DNA TGTGCCAGCAGTTCCGGGACTAGCCTCCAAGAGACCCAGTACTTC.

This clone is a singleton in its sample. The chain employs TRBV7-2 and TRBJ2-3, with no clear D. The CDR3 extends over 14 amino acids. Per the germline V gene, CDR1 is SGHTA and CDR2 is FQGNSA. Trimming left V 2 bases short and J 3 bases short, with 9 bases between. Written as DNA, the CDR3 is TGTGCCAGCAGCTTAAGGATGCGGACAGATACGCAGTATTTT. Translating gives CASSLRMRTDTQYF.

This sequence joins TRBV6-1 and TRBJ2-7; D gene ambiguous. Trimming cost V 6 bases and J 2 bases, with 11 bases left between them. Germline V gene lookup returns CDR1 MNHNS and CDR2 SASEGT. The CDR3 loop spans 13 amino acids. The CDR3 sequence: CASSLDWTYEQYF. The CDR3 DNA is TGTGCCAGCAGCCTCGACTGGACCTACGAGCAGTACTTC.

The chain uses TRBV5-1 and TRBJ2-7; D is unclear. The CDR3 is 14 residues long. Germline CDR1 is SGHRS and CDR2 is YFSETQ. Trimming cost V 1 base and J 0 bases, with 8 bases left between them. In DNA, the CDR3 is TGCGCCAGCAGCTTGTCCGGGCCCTCCTACGAGCAGTACTTC. Its protein product is CASSLSGPSYEQYF.

The chain is built from TRBV19 and TRBJ1-2; D ambiguous. The CDR3 consists of 13 residues. V was trimmed by 5 bases and J by 8 bases, leaving 15 bases between them. The germline CDR1 and CDR2 sequences are LNHDA and SQIVND (reference sequence). CDR3 residues: CASSAERVRGYTF. CDR3 nucleotide sequence: TGTGCCAGTAGTGCGGAAAGGGTTCGCGGCTACACCTTC. Full variable domain (outside the CDR3, taken from reference TRBV19 and TRBJ1-2): DGGITQSPKYLFRKEGQNVTLSCEQNLNHDAMYWYRQDPGQGLRLIYYSQIVNDFQKGDIAEGYSVSREKKESFPLTVTSAQKNPTAFYLCASSAERVRGYTFGSGTRLTVV.

J is TRBJ2-7 and V is TRBV28, with D possibly matching TRBD2 (6 bases). This CDR3 spans 14 amino acids. With 6 bases removed from V and 1 base from J, the gap between germline ends came to 13 bases. Germline V gives CDR1 MDHEN, CDR2 SYDVKM. The CDR3 loop reads CASRPDGGSYEQYF. CDR3 DNA sequence: TGTGCCAGCAGACCAGACGGGGGATCCTACGAGCAGTACTTC.

The rearrangement links TRBV4-1 to TRBJ2-1; D not certain. Germline-derived CDR1 and CDR2 are MGHRA and YSYEKL. This CDR3 has 15 amino acids. With 3 bases removed from V and 3 bases from J, the gap between germline ends came to 12 bases. The CDR3: CASSQDPFFYNEQFF. In DNA, the CDR3 is TGCGCCAGCAGCCAGGACCCATTCTTCTACAATGAGCAGTTCTTC.

Comments on this clone: Different DNA sequences within this sample yield the same CDR3. V is TRBV9 and J is TRBJ2-3, with 7 bases matching TRBD1. J was trimmed by 5 bases and V by 0 bases; bases with no gene match: 0. Germline CDR1 and CDR2: SGDLS and YYNGEE. This CDR3 is built from 13 residues. CDR3 nucleotide sequence: TGTGCCAGCAGCGTAGGACAGGGAGATACGCAGTATTTT. Its protein product is CASSVGQGDTQYF.

The gene calls are TRBV13 and TRBJ2-2; 8 nucleotides align to TRBD1. V dropped 0 bases and J dropped 0; count of bases not matched to a gene: 21. This CDR3 comprises 23 residues. Germline V CDR1 and CDR2: PRHDT, FYEKMQ (reference sequence). CDR3 residues: CASSLGRVGIRDRSFANTGELFF. Here the CDR3 DNA reads TGTGCCAGCAGCTTAGGCCGGGTAGGGATCCGGGACAGGTCGTTCGCGAACACCGGGGAGCTGTTTTTT.

This chain connects TRBV28 to TRBJ1-2; 8 bases match TRBD1. The CDR3 is made up of 17 amino acids. Looked up from germline, CDR1 is MDHEN and CDR2 is SYDVKM. With V trimmed by 0 bases and J by 1 base, 7 bases remained unmatched. The CDR3 is CASSLWTGEDINYGYTF. CDR3 bases: TGTGCCAGCAGTTTATGGACAGGGGAAGACATTAACTATGGCTACACCTTC.

The chain uses TRBV19 and TRBJ2-3; D might be TRBD2 (6 bases). V shed 4 bases and J shed 3 bases, with 11 bases lying between them. Germline V lookup: CDR1 LNHDA, CDR2 SQIVND (reference sequence). This CDR3 spans 14 amino acids. In nucleotides, the CDR3 is TGTGCCAGTAGTAAAGGGGCGGGGACAGATACGCAGTATTTT. It translates to CASSKGAGTDTQYF.

The rearrangement links TRBV27 to TRBJ2-7; possible D gene TRBD2, 7 bases. The CDR3 extends over 15 amino acids. Germline CDR1 reads MNHEY; CDR2 reads SMNVEV (reference sequence). V gave up 0 bases and J gave up 3 bases, with 12 bases separating them. CDR3 DNA sequence: TGTGCCAGCAGTTTATCGTGGGGGGGCCGCTACGAGCAGTACTTC. It yields the protein CASSLSWGGRYEQYF.